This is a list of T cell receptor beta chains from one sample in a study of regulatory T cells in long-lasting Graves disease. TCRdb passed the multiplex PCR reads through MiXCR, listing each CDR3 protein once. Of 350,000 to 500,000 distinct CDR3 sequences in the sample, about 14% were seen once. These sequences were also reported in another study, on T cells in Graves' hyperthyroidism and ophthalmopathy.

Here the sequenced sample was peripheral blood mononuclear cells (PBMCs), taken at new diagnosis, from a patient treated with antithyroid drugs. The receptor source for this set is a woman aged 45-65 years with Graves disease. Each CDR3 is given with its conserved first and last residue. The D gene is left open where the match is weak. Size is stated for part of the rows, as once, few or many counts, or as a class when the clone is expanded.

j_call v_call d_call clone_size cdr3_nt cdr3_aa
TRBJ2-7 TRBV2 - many TGTGCCAGCAGTGGAGGGGGGTCGTCCGAGCAGTACTTC CASSGGGSSEQYF
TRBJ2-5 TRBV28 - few TGTGCCAGCAGTTTTCCGGGGGTACAAGAGACCCAGTACTTC CASSFPGVQETQYF
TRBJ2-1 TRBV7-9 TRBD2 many TGTGCCAGCAGGCCTAGCGGGAGGAGGGGTGAGCAGTTCTTC CASRPSGRRGEQFF
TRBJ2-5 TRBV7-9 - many TGTGCCAGCAGCTTAAAGGTGTTTGGGGAGACCCAGTACTTC CASSLKVFGETQYF
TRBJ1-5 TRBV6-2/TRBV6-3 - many TGTGCCAGCAGTTACGCCGGCAATCAGCCCCAGCATTTT CASSYAGNQPQHF
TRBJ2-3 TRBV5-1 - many TGCGCCAGCAGCCCGGGTAGAGGAGGATTTAAAATGGATACGCAGTATTTT CASSPGRGGFKMDTQYF
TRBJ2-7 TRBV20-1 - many TGCAGTGCTAGCACAGGCAGTATCTCCTACGAGCAGTACTTC CSASTGSISYEQYF
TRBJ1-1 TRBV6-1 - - TGTGCCAGCGGGTGGGGCCCAGACAGGGAAGCTTTCTTT CASGWGPDREAFF
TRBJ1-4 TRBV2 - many TGTGCCAGCAGGGAGCAAACAGGGACTTCGGGTGAAAAACTGTTTTTT CASREQTGTSGEKLFF
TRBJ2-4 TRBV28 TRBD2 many TGTGCCAGCAGTTCGGGGGGGAGGGCCAAAAACATTCAGTACTTC CASSSGGRAKNIQYF
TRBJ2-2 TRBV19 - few TGTGCCAGTAGTATTTATCAGGGAAACACCGGGGAGCTGTTTTTT CASSIYQGNTGELFF
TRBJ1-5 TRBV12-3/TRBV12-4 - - TGTGCCAGCAGTCCCTCGGGGCAGGGGAGCAATCAGCCCCAGCATTTT CASSPSGQGSNQPQHF
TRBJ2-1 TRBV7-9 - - TGTGCCAGCGGGGTGGCCGGGAGTTCGGACAATGAGCAGTTCTTC CASGVAGSSDNEQFF
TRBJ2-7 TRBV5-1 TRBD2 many TGCGCCAGCAGAATAGCGGGAGAGTACGAGCAGTACTTC CASRIAGEYEQYF
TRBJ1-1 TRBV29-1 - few TGCAGCGTACTGACCCGTGCCCCTACTAACACTGAAGCTTTCTTT CSVLTRAPTNTEAFF
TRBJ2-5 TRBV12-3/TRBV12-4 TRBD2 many TGTGCCAGCAGCCTGCTAGCGGGCCCCCAAGAGACCCAGTACTTC CASSLLAGPQETQYF
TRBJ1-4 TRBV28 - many TGTGCCAGCAGCCCCGGGGGTGGTGAAAAACTGTTTTTT CASSPGGGEKLFF
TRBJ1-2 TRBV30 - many TGTGCCTGGAGTGGACAGAGTACTAACTATGGCTACACCTTC CAWSGQSTNYGYTF
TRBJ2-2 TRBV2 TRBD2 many TGTGCCATCCCCGTCCTAGCGGGAGGACTTACGAACACCGGGGAGCTGTTTTTT CAIPVLAGGLTNTGELFF
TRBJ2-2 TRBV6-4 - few TGTGCCAGCAGCCCCGAAAGTTCCGGGGAGCTGTTTTTT CASSPESSGELFF
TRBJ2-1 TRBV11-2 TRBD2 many TGTGCCAGCAGCTTAGACCGGACTAGCACCTACAATGAGCAGTTCTTC CASSLDRTSTYNEQFF
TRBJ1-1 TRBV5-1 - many TGCGCCAGCAGCTTGGAGCAGGGAAACACTGGAGCTTTCTTT CASSLEQGNTGAFF
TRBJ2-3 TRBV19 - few TGTGCCAGTACCACTAGCTCATCCACAGATACGCAGTATTTT CASTTSSSTDTQYF
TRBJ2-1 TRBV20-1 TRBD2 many TGCAGTGCTACCCCTTCTAGCGGACGGTACAATGAGCAGTTCTTC CSATPSSGRYNEQFF
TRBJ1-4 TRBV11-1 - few TGTGCCAGCAGCTTTACCGACAGTAGAAATGAAAAACTGTTTTTT CASSFTDSRNEKLFF
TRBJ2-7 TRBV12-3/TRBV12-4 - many TGTGCCAGCAGTTTAGCGCATGGATTTGGCGAGCAGTACTTC CASSLAHGFGEQYF
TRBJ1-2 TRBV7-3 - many TGTGCCAGCAGCTTCCAACGACGACAGAAGACAGCTCCTAACTATGGCTACACCTTC CASSFQRRQKTAPNYGYTF
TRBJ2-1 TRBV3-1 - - TGTGCCAGCAGCCAAAGCTCTAGTTACAATGAGCAGTTCTTC CASSQSSSYNEQFF
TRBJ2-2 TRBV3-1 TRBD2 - TGTGCCAGCAGCCAAGGAGCGGGAGTTTGGACCGGGGAGCTGTTTTTT CASSQGAGVWTGELFF
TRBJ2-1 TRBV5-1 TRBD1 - TGCGCCAGCAGCTTTACGGGACAGGGCGTTTACAATGAGCAGTTCTTC CASSFTGQGVYNEQFF
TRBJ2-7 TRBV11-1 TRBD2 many TGTGCCAGCAGCTCGCAGGGGTATAGCGGGACCGCTCGGGGAGAGCAGTACTTC CASSSQGYSGTARGEQYF
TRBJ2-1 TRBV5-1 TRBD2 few TGCGCCAGCAGCTCGACCGGGACTAGCGGACACAATGAGCAGTTCTTC CASSSTGTSGHNEQFF
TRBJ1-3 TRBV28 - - TGCGCCAGCAGTCACCCAAGGGGAGCTGGAAACACCATATATTTT CASSHPRGAGNTIYF
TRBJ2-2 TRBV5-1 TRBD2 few TGCGCCAGCAGCTTACTACCTAGCGGGAACGCGAACACCGGGGAGCTGTTTTTT CASSLLPSGNANTGELFF
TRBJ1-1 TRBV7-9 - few TGTGCCAGCAGCCCCTGGCGTGGCCAAAAAACTGAAGCTCTCTTT CASSPWRGQKTEALF
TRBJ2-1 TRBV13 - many TGTGCCAGCAGCCCTCCTCTGACTGAGGATTGGGACCAATGCGAGCAGTTCTTC CASSPPLTEDWDQCEQFF
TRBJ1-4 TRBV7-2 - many TGTGCCAGCAGCCCGTTAACAGGAATGGCTAATGAAAAACTGTTTTTT CASSPLTGMANEKLFF
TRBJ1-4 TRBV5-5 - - TGTGCCAGCAGCTTGGGATGGAGTGGGGAAAAACTGTTTTTT CASSLGWSGEKLFF